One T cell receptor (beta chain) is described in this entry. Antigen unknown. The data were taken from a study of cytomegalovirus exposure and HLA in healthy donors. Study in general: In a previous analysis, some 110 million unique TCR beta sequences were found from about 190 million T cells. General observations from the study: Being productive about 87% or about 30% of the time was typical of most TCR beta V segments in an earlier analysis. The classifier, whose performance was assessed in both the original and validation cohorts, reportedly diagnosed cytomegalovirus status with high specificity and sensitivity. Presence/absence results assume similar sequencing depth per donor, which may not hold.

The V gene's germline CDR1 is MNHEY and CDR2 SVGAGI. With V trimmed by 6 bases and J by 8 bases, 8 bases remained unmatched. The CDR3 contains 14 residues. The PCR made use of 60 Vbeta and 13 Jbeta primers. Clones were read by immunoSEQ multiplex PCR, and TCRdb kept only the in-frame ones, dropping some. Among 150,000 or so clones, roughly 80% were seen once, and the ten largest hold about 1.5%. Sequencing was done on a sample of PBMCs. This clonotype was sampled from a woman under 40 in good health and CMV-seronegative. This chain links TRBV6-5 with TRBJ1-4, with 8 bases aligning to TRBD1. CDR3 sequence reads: CASRSPGQEEKLFF. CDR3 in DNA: TGTGCCAGCAGATCACCGGGACAGGAGGAAAAACTGTTTTTT.